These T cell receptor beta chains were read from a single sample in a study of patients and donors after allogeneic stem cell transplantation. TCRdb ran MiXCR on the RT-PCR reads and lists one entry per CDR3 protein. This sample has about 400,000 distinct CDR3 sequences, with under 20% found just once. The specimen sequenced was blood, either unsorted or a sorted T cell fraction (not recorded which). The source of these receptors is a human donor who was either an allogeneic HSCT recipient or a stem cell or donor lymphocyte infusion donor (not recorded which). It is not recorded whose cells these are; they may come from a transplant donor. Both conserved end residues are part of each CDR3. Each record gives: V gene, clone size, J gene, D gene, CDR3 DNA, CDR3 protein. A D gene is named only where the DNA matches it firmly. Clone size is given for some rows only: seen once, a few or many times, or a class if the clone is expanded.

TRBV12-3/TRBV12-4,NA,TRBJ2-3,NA,TGTGCCAGCAGTTTGTCGCCCAATACGCAGTATTTT,CASSLSPNTQYF
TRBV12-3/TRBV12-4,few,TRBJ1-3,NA,TGTGGGCGGGGCGGAGACTCTGGAAACACCATATATTTT,CGRGGDSGNTIYF
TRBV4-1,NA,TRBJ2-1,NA,TGCGCCAGCAGCCAAGCCTCGCAATCCTCTTACAATGAGCAGTTCTTC,CASSQASQSSYNEQFF
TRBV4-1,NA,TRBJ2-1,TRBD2,TGCGCCAGCAGCTTTAATAGCGGGGGGTCGTACAATGAGCAGTTCTTC,CASSFNSGGSYNEQFF
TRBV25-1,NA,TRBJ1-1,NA,TGTGCCAGCAGTGAACTTTTCCGTACTGAAGCTTTCTTT,CASSELFRTEAFF
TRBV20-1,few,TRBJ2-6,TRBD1,TGCAGTGCTAGCCGGGACAGGGGGTCTGGGGCCAACGTCCTGACTTTC,CSASRDRGSGANVLTF
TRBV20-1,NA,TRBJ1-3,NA,TGCAGTGCTCGAGTGTTATCTGGAAACACCATATATTTT,CSARVLSGNTIYF
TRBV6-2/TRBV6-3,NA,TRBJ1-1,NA,TGTTCCAGCAGTTATAGCACTGAAGCTTTCTTT,CSSSYSTEAFF
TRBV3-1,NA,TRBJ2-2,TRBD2,TGTGCCAGCAGTCGGACTAGCGGGGGGGCCACCGGGGAGCTGTTTTTT,CASSRTSGGATGELFF
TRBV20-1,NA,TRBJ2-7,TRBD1,TGCAGTGCTTCCGACAGGGTCTACGAGCAGTACTTC,CSASDRVYEQYF
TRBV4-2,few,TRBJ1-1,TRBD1,TGTGCCAGCAGCCACGAACCGACAGGGACAAGTCTCCTCACTGAAGCTTTCTTT,CASSHEPTGTSLLTEAFF
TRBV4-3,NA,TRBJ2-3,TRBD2,TGCGCCAGCAGCCAGAAGATTCCGGGACTAGCGGGGGACAACACAGATACGCAGTATTTT,CASSQKIPGLAGDNTDTQYF
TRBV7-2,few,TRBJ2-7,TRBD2,TGTGCCAGCAGCCCAACTAGCGGGAAAGCGGCCTACGAGCAGTACTTC,CASSPTSGKAAYEQYF
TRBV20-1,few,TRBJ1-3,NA,TGCAGTGCTAGAGGCTACAGGGGAAACACCATATATTTT,CSARGYRGNTIYF
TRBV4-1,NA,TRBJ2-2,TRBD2,TGCGCCAGCAGCCACCCCGGCCTCGCCAGCGGGGGTGTCACCGGGGAGCTGTTTTTT,CASSHPGLASGGVTGELFF
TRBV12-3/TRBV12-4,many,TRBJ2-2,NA,TGTGCCAGCAGAGAGTCCCCCGGGGAGCTGTTTTTT,CASRESPGELFF
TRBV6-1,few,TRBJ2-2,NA,TGTGCCAGCAGTCCGCGGACTCCAGCCGCCGGGGAGCTGTTTTTT,CASSPRTPAAGELFF
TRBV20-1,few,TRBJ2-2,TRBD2,TGCAGTGTAGGAAGCGGGAGGGGTACCGGGGAGCTGTTTTTT,CSVGSGRGTGELFF
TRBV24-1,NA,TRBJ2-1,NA,TGTGCCACCAGTGGACTAAATGAGCAGTTCTTC,CATSGLNEQFF
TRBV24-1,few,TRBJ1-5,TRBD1,TGTGCCACCAGTGATTCGGGGACAGATAGCAATCAGCCCCAGCATTTT,CATSDSGTDSNQPQHF
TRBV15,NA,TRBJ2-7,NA,TGTGCCACCAGCAAATTTGCCCGGGACGAGCAGTACTTC,CATSKFARDEQYF
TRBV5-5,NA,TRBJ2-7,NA,TGTGCCAGCAGCTCCGGACAGACCCTGTTCGGTGAGCAGTACTTC,CASSSGQTLFGEQYF
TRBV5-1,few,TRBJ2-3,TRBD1,TGCGCCACCAACCCTACAGGGGGCCGTGCGGATACGCAGTATTTT,CATNPTGGRADTQYF
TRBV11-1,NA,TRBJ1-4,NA,TGTGCCAGCAGCTTAGCGGACCCCCCAGCGGGAAAACTGTTTTTT,CASSLADPPAGKLFF
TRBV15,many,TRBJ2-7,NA,TGTGCCACCAGCGGGGATCTCCGGGACGCCTACGAGCAGTACTTC,CATSGDLRDAYEQYF
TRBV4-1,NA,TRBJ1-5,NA,TGCGCCAGCAGCCAAGACGAGCAATTTCAGCCCCAGCATTTT,CASSQDEQFQPQHF
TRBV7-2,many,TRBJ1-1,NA,TGTGCCAGCAGCCTCGTAGGGCGGGGGAACACTGAAGCTTTCTTT,CASSLVGRGNTEAFF
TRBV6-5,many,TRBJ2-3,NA,TGTGCCAGCAGTTACCGGGGCCGGGGGGATACGCAGTATTTT,CASSYRGRGDTQYF
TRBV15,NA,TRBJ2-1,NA,TGTGCCACCAGCAGAGATCAGGGCGCGACGCGGGGCAATGAGCAGTTCTTC,CATSRDQGATRGNEQFF
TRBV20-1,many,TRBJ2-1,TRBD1,TGCAGTGCTCAGGGTCTGGACAGGCCTAACCCATGGGATGAGCAGTTCTTC,CSAQGLDRPNPWDEQFF
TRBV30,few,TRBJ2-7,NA,TGTGCCTGGAGTGCCGGAGGGGTTAACGAGCAGTACTTC,CAWSAGGVNEQYF
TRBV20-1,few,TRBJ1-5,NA,TGCAGTGCTAGATCTCCCCTAGGGCCCAATCAGCCCCAGCATTTT,CSARSPLGPNQPQHF